A selection of T cell receptor beta chains follows, all from one sample in a study of a mutant IDH1 vaccine in newly diagnosed glioma. The assay was immunoSEQ multiplex PCR, and TCRdb's table has in-frame clones only and misses some. The repertoire includes approximately 39,000 clones, roughly 79% of them detected once, and 5% to 6.5% sits in the top ten. The antigens of these receptors remain unknown. The sequenced sample was PBMCs, obtained from a glioma patient whose treatment included an IDH1 peptide vaccine. The receptors originated from a man in his forties with glioma. CDR3s include the opening cysteine and the closing phenylalanine or tryptophan. Fields, in order: clone size, D gene, V gene, J gene, CDR3 protein. D genes are given only for firm matches. Clone size is not always given. Where it is, it says once, few, many or a class for expanded clones.

.,.,TRBV4-3,TRBJ2-3,CASSISVGSTDTQYF
.,TRBD1,TRBV18,TRBJ1-4,CASSPPPGQGIEKLFF
once,TRBD2,TRBV25-1,TRBJ2-2,CASSWTSGRAGELFF
.,TRBD1,TRBV7-2,TRBJ1-1,CASSWGQANTEAFF
.,.,TRBV11-2,TRBJ1-3,CASSPRFFSGNTIYF
.,.,TRBV4-1,TRBJ1-3,CASSADRFSGNTIYF
.,.,TRBV27,TRBJ1-5,CASRHGAPNQPQHF
.,.,TRBV25-1,TRBJ2-6,CASSDPGTGANVLTF
.,TRBD2,TRBV6-1,TRBJ2-7,CASSEKSSGYYEQYF
once,TRBD1,TRBV19,TRBJ1-5,CATEQGVSNQPQHF
.,TRBD2,TRBV28,TRBJ2-3,CASSSYYGTSGSITDTQYF
.,TRBD1,TRBV19,TRBJ1-6,CASSVGQEPSPLHF
.,.,TRBV13,TRBJ2-7,CASSLGALEQYF
.,TRBD1,TRBV18,TRBJ2-1,CASSGQGTDEQFF
.,TRBD1,TRBV7-2,TRBJ1-2,CASRSPGQGPNYGYTF
.,.,TRBV7-9,TRBJ2-7,CASSSSGQRSSYEQYF
.,.,TRBV2,TRBJ2-7,CASSGTFSSYEQYF
.,.,TRBV7-2,.,CASSQLYEQYF
.,.,TRBV27,TRBJ1-4,CASSFRGGGGTNEKLFF
.,.,TRBV6-6,TRBJ1-1,CASSYLENTEAFF
.,.,TRBV12-5,TRBJ2-7,CASGLGEAGNYEQYF
.,.,TRBV27,TRBJ1-6,CASRLDSERNNSPLHF
.,TRBD2,TRBV11-2,TRBJ2-7,CASSPGGPYEQYF